A selection of T cell receptor beta chains follows, all from one sample in a study of human T cells and chemical hapten exposure. TCRdb called the RACE reads again in MiXCR, with one record for every CDR3 protein. The sample includes about 76,000 distinct CDR3 sequences, around 13% seen only once; the top ten take roughly 6%. The sample here was whole blood, taken in connection with sensitization to the hapten diphenylcyclopropenone (DPC). Source of these receptors: a woman aged 50 to 60 with alopecia areata. Some clones in this sample may be carry-over from other donors' samples. Both conserved end residues are part of each CDR3. D genes are given only for firm matches. Clone size is shown for a subset of rows, as once, few, many or a class of expanded clone.

>TRBD1|.|TRBJ2-7|TRBV11-2
TGTGCCAGCAGTATCGCAGGGACAGGGGGCCTCTACGAGCAGTACTTC
CASSIAGTGGLYEQYF
>.|.|TRBJ1-4|TRBV3-1
TGTGCCAGCAGCCAATCACCGACCTCAACTAATGAAAAACTGTTTTTT
CASSQSPTSTNEKLFF
>.|.|TRBJ1-4|TRBV18
TGTGCCAGCTCACCCCCGCCGGGTGAAAAACTGTTTTTT
CASSPPPGEKLFF
>.|.|TRBJ1-1|TRBV12-3/TRBV12-4
TGTGCCAGCAGTTACCCCCTCGCCGGGCAGGGAGGAACTGAAGCTTTCTTT
CASSYPLAGQGGTEAFF
>.|.|TRBJ1-1|TRBV2
TGTGCCACCATACAACAAACTGAAGCTTTCTTT
CATIQQTEAFF
>.|.|TRBJ2-1|TRBV7-8
TGTGCCAGCAGCTTATCGTCTTACTCCTACAATGAGCAGTTCTTC
CASSLSSYSYNEQFF
>.|few|TRBJ2-1|TRBV6-2/TRBV6-3
TGTGCCAGCACCCGACGGGAGAATCATGAGCAGTTCTTC
CASTRRENHEQFF
>.|few|TRBJ2-2|TRBV9
TGTGCCAGCAGCGTTGAGGGGTTTGCCGGGGAGCTGTTTTTT
CASSVEGFAGELFF
>.|many|TRBJ1-1|TRBV27
TGTGCCAGCAGTTTATCCCCCAGGGTGAACACTGAAGCTTTCTTT
CASSLSPRVNTEAFF
>.|many|TRBJ1-5|TRBV3-1
TGTGCCAGCAGCCAAGGGCTGGGCCAGCCCCAGCATTTT
CASSQGLGQPQHF
>.|.|TRBJ1-1|TRBV19
TGTGCCAGTAGTATTCGGACCGTCAACATGAACACTGAAGCTTTCTTT
CASSIRTVNMNTEAFF
>.|.|TRBJ1-1|TRBV2
TGTGCCAGCAGTGACTCCCCGGGGCTACAGGGAGGTATCACTGAAGCTTTCTTT
CASSDSPGLQGGITEAFF
>TRBD2|few|TRBJ2-2|TRBV7-9
TGTGCCAGCAGCTGGGGACTAGCGGAAACCGGGGAGCTGTTTTTT
CASSWGLAETGELFF
>.|many|TRBJ1-5|TRBV3-1
TGTGCCAGCAGCCAAGTAAGCAGCCGCAATCAGCCCCAGCATTTT
CASSQVSSRNQPQHF
>.|few|TRBJ2-3|TRBV5-1
TGCGCCAGCAGCACTTTTAGCACAGATACGCAGTATTTT
CASSTFSTDTQYF
>.|few|TRBJ2-3|TRBV6-5
TGTGCCAGCAGTTACTCTCGGGCAGATACGCAGTATTTT
CASSYSRADTQYF